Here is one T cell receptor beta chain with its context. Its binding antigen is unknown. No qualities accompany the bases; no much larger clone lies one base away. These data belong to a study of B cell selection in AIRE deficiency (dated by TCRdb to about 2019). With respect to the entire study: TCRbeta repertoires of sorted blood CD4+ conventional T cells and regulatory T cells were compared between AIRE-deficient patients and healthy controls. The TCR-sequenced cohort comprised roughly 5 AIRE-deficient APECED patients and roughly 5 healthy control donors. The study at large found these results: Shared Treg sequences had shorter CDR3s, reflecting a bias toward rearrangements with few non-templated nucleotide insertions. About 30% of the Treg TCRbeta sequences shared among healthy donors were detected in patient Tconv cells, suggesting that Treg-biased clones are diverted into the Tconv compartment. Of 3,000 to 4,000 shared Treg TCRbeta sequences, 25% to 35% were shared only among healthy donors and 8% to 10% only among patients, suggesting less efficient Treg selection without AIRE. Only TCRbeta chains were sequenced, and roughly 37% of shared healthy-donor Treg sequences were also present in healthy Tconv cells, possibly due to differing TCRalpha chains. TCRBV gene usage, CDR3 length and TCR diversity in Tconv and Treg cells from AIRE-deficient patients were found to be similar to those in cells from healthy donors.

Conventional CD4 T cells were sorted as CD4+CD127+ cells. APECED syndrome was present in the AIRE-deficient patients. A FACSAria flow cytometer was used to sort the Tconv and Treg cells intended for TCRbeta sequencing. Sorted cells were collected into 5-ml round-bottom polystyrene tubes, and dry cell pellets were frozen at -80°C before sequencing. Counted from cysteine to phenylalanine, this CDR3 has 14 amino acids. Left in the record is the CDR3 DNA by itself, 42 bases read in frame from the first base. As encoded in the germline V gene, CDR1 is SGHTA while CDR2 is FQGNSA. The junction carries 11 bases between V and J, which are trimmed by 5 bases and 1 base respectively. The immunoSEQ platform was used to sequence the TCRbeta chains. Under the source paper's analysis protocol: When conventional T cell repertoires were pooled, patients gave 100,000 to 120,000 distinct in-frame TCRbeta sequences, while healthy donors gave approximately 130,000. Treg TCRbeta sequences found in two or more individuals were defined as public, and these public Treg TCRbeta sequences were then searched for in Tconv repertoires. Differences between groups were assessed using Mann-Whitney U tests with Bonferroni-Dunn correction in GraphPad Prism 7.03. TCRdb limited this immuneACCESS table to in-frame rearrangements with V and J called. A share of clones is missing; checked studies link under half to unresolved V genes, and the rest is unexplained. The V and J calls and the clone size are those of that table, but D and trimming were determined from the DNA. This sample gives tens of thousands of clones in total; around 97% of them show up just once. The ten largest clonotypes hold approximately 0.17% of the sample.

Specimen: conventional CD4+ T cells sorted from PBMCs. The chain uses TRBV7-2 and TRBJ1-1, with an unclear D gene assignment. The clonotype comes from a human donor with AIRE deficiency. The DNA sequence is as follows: TGTGCCAGCAGCCGCCCTCTGGAGAACACTGAAGCTTTCTTT. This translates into CASSRPLENTEAFF.